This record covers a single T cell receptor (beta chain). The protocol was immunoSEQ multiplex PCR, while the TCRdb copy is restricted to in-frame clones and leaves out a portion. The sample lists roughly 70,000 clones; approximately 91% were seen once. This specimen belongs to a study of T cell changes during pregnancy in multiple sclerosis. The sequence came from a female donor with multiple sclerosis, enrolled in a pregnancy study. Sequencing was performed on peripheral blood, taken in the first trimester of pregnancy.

The DNA for the CDR3 is TGCGCCAGCAGCTTGGAACGTGAGGCCAGGGGTAATTCACCCCTCCACTTT. It translates to CASSLEREARGNSPLHF. The chain joins TRBV5-1 to TRBJ1-6, with D possibly being TRBD1 (6 bases). Germline CDR1 SGHRS, CDR2 YFSETQ. The CDR3 totals 17 residues. V lost 0 bases, J lost 6 bases, and 16 bases lay in between.